This is a list of T cell receptor beta chains from one sample in a study of control samples from healthy donors and cancer patients. Produced via immunoSEQ multiplex PCR; TCRdb's table is partial and in-frame only. The sample yields about 130,000 clones, about 88% seen once. The sequencing sample was made of blood. The receptor source for this set is a man aged 50-59 years in good health. The CDR3 runs from the conserved cysteine through the conserved F or W. Fields, in order: CDR3 protein, CDR3 DNA, D gene, J gene, V gene, clone size. D genes are given only for firm matches. Clone size, where shown, is once, few, many, or a class for clones that have expanded.

CDR3: CASSHPGLAGYEQYF
DNA: TGTGCCAGCAGCCATCCGGGACTAGCCGGCTACGAGCAGTACTTC
D: TRBD2
J: TRBJ2-7
V: TRBV14
size: -

CDR3: CASSRGQGVTEAFF
DNA: TGTGCCAGCAGCCGAGGACAGGGGGTTACTGAAGCTTTCTTT
D: TRBD1
J: TRBJ1-1
V: TRBV14
size: -

CDR3: CASSDRDYEQYF
DNA: TGTGCCAGCAGTGACCGAGACTACGAGCAGTACTTC
D: -
J: TRBJ2-7
V: TRBV6-1
size: -

CDR3: CAISETRQGAPEKLFF
DNA: TGTGCCATCAGTGAAACTCGTCAGGGGGCGCCTGAAAAACTGTTTTTT
D: TRBD1
J: TRBJ1-4
V: TRBV10-3
size: -

CDR3: CASSEGQNSNQPQHF
DNA: TGTGCCAGCAGTGAAGGACAGAATAGCAATCAGCCCCAGCATTTT
D: -
J: TRBJ1-5
V: TRBV2
size: -

CDR3: CAWDRANTEAFF
DNA: TGTGCCTGGGACAGGGCGAACACTGAAGCTTTCTTT
D: TRBD1
J: TRBJ1-1
V: TRBV30
size: -

CDR3: CASSLTSGGWTDTQYF
DNA: TGTGCCAGTAGTCTGACTAGCGGGGGGTGGACAGATACGCAGTATTTT
D: TRBD2
J: TRBJ2-3
V: TRBV19
size: -

CDR3: CASSSGTGGLRSYEQYF
DNA: TGTGCCAGCAGCTCCGGGACAGGGGGTCTGAGATCCTACGAGCAGTACTTC
D: TRBD1
J: TRBJ2-7
V: TRBV7-9
size: -

CDR3: CASSSGRGKGETQYF
DNA: TGCGCCAGCAGCTCCGGTCGGGGCAAGGGGGAGACCCAGTACTTC
D: -
J: TRBJ2-5
V: TRBV5-1
size: -

CDR3: CASSPFGTGVETQYF
DNA: TGTGCCAGCAGCCCTTTTGGGACAGGGGTAGAGACCCAGTACTTC
D: TRBD1
J: TRBJ2-5
V: TRBV14
size: -

CDR3: CASSSAGGQPREQYF
DNA: TGCGCCAGCAGTTCCGCTGGGGGACAGCCTCGGGAGCAGTACTTC
D: TRBD1
J: TRBJ2-7
V: TRBV5-1
size: -

CDR3: CASSGSGGTSTDTQYF
DNA: TGTGCCAGCAGCGGTAGCGGGGGCACTAGCACAGATACGCAGTATTTT
D: TRBD2
J: TRBJ2-3
V: TRBV3-1/TRBV3-2
size: few

CDR3: CASSLGSMGANVLTF
DNA: TGTGCCAGCAGCTTAGGAAGCATGGGGGCCAACGTCCTGACTTTC
D: -
J: TRBJ2-6
V: TRBV7-9
size: -

CDR3: CASSVDALQETQYF
DNA: TGTGCCAGCAGCGTAGATGCCCTCCAAGAGACCCAGTACTTC
D: -
J: TRBJ2-5
V: TRBV9
size: -

CDR3: CASSLKGSGVADTQYF
DNA: TGTGCCAGCAGCTTAAAGGGGAGTGGGGTTGCAGATACGCAGTATTTT
D: -
J: TRBJ2-3
V: TRBV7-2
size: -

CDR3: CASSEGRPTYGYTF
DNA: TGCGCCAGCAGTGAAGGACGACCGACCTATGGCTACACCTTC
D: -
J: TRBJ1-2
V: TRBV10-2
size: -

CDR3: CSASRVSAGELFF
DNA: TGCAGTGCTAGTAGGGTGTCGGCCGGGGAGCTGTTTTTT
D: -
J: TRBJ2-2
V: TRBV20-1
size: few

CDR3: CASRLQGGLNEKLFF
DNA: TGTGCCAGCAGACTACAGGGGGGGTTAAATGAAAAACTGTTTTTT
D: TRBD1
J: TRBJ1-4
V: TRBV28
size: few

CDR3: CASSQAPTGGGYTF
DNA: TGTGCCAGCAGCCAAGCCCCGACAGGGGGTGGCTACACCTTC
D: TRBD1
J: TRBJ1-2
V: TRBV3-1/TRBV3-2
size: -

CDR3: CASSYQSSYNEQFF
DNA: TGTGCCAGCAGTTACCAGAGCTCCTACAATGAGCAGTTCTTC
D: -
J: TRBJ2-1
V: TRBV6-2/TRBV6-3
size: -

CDR3: CASSLTGDNEQFF
DNA: TGTGCCAGCTCACTAACAGGGGACAATGAGCAGTTCTTC
D: TRBD1
J: TRBJ2-1
V: TRBV18
size: -